What follows describes a single T cell receptor (beta chain). Antigen specificity is unknown. This entry comes from a study of T cell responses to AZD1222 COVID-19 vaccine. Whole-study results and caveats: Samples come after the peak T cell response, not at day 14. An increase in Spike-specific TCR breadth and depth was observed after two AZD1222 doses. The study found vaccine-associated CD4 TCRs spanning spike, dominant at 160-218 and 743-854.

Sequenced by immunoSEQ multiplex PCR; TCRdb stores in-frame clones only, minus some. Of about 88,000 clones listed, over 75% were seen once; the top ten hold 5% to 6%. The germline CDR1 and CDR2 sequences are LNHDA and SQIVND (reference sequence). The CDR3 has 15 amino acids. Trimming took 7 bases from V and 1 from J, leaving 15 bases between them. Material: peripheral blood, obtained 28 days after the second AZD1222 dose. This clonotype originated in an adult who received the AZD1222 COVID-19 vaccine. The genes are TRBV19 and TRBJ2-3; tentative D call: TRBD1 (5 bases). CDR3 in amino acids: CASKVAGSGTDTQYF. As DNA, the CDR3 is TGTGCCAGTAAGGTTGCAGGGTCTGGCACAGATACGCAGTATTTT.